What follows are 11 T cell receptor beta chains derived from one specimen sequenced in a study of CD8 T cells in ankylosing spondylitis. TCRdb re-called the 5' RACE reads with MiXCR, one entry per CDR3 protein. The table includes roughly 140,000 distinct CDR3 sequences, around 45% detected once. Sequencing was performed on synovial fluid, either unsorted or a sorted T cell fraction (not recorded which). The receptor set was obtained from a male donor with ankylosing spondylitis.

The chain is built from TRBV28 and TRBJ2-1; possible D gene TRBD1, 5 bases. The CDR3 consists of 15 residues. The germline V and J ends were trimmed by 5 bases and 0 bases, with 11 bases remaining between them. In germline, CDR1 is MDHEN, CDR2 SYDVKM. CDR3 in DNA: TGTGCCAGCAGTAAAGGGGAAGACTCCTACAATGAGCAGTTCTTC. It is translated as CASSKGEDSYNEQFF.

This clonotype has just a few counts. The V and J genes are TRBV29-1 and TRBJ2-7; D remains ambiguous. V was shortened by 2 bases and J by 2 bases, with 10 bases between the two germline ends. Germline-derived CDR1 and CDR2 are SQVTM and ANQGSEA. The CDR3 length is 13 residues. The chain's CDR3 is CSVESHRPYEQYF. CDR3 nucleotides: TGCAGCGTTGAAAGCCACCGACCCTACGAGCAGTACTTC.

This chain uses TRBV13 with TRBJ2-7, with 8 bases aligning to TRBD1. The CDR3 runs 15 residues. V lost 5 bases, J lost 5 bases, and 11 bases stayed unmatched. The germline gives CDR1 PRHDT, CDR2 FYEKMQ (reference sequence). CDR3 bases: TGTGCCAGCAGCCCCACGCAGGGGGCACTTGACGAGCAGTACTTC. It yields the protein CASSPTQGALDEQYF.

CDR3 sequence: CASSSNDRDAYLNTEAFF. The CDR3 DNA follows: TGTGCCAGCAGCTCGAACGACAGGGACGCGTATCTGAACACTGAAGCTTTCTTT. This chain links TRBV12-3 or TRBV12-4 with TRBJ1-1; 7 positions match TRBD1. With 6 bases clipped from V and 0 bases from J, the junction kept 16 bases outside the gene matches. CDR3 length: 18 residues.

The V gene is TRBV7-3, the J gene TRBJ2-3, with D perhaps matching TRBD2 (6 bases). Trimming cost V 2 bases and J 1 base, with 16 bases left between them. Germline V gives CDR1 SGHTA, CDR2 FQGTGA. CDR3 length: 17 amino acids. CDR3 sequence reads: CASSLFPREEGTDTQYF. In DNA, the CDR3 is TGTGCCAGCAGCTTATTCCCCAGGGAGGAGGGCACAGATACGCAGTATTTT.

This rearrangement joins TRBV20-1 to TRBJ2-3, with 8 bases aligning to TRBD2. Germline-derived CDR1 and CDR2 are DFQATT and SNEGSKA (reference sequence). There are 14 residues in the CDR3. The V gene end was trimmed by 4 bases and the J gene end by 6 bases; junction bases not matched to a gene: 9. The CDR3 loop is CSATAGGPVDTQYF. CDR3 DNA sequence: TGCAGTGCTACCGCGGGGGGCCCCGTGGATACGCAGTATTTT.

The V gene is TRBV29-1, the J gene TRBJ1-1; D remains unclear. Germline CDR1 is SQVTM and CDR2 is ANQGSEA. The CDR3 totals 10 residues. The V end was cut by 2 bases, the J end by 7 bases, with 5 bases between. CDR3 loop: CSVESGEAFF. The CDR3 DNA follows: TGCAGCGTTGAATCGGGTGAAGCTTTCTTT.

This chain links TRBV11-2 with TRBJ1-1; D is uncertain. The germline V and J ends were trimmed by 2 bases and 3 bases, with 16 bases remaining between them. The germline gives CDR1 SGHAT, CDR2 FQNNGV. The CDR3 has 16 amino acids. CDR3 coding DNA: TGTGCCAGCAGCTTATGGGGATTGGGTCGAGACACTGAAGCTTTCTTT. This codes for CASSLWGLGRDTEAFF.

The chain joins TRBV7-9 to TRBJ2-1; D gene uncertain. This CDR3 is built from 11 residues. Looked up from germline, CDR1 is SEHNR and CDR2 is FQNEAQ (reference sequence). V dropped 1 base and J dropped 9 bases, with 4 bases sitting between them. The DNA for the CDR3 is TGTGCCAGCAGCTTAGGGATTGAGCAGTTCTTC. Amino acids: CASSLGIEQFF. Full variable domain (outside the CDR3, taken from reference TRBV7-9 and TRBJ2-1): DTGVSQNPRHKITKRGQNVTFRCDPISEHNRLYWYRQTLGQGPEFLTYFQNEAQLEKSRLLSDRFSAERPKGSFSTLEIQRTEQGDSAMYLCASSLGIEQFFGPGTRLTVL.

This sequence joins TRBV29-1 and TRBJ1-1, with D maybe TRBD1 (6 bases). V gave up 6 bases and J gave up 5 bases, with 16 bases separating them. Per the germline V gene, CDR1 is SQVTM and CDR2 is ANQGSEA. The CDR3 totals 13 residues. CDR3 coding DNA: TGCAGCGTCGATCAGGGGAGTGGGACTGAAGCTTTCTTT. Translation gives CSVDQGSGTEAFF.

This rearrangement joins TRBV6-6 to TRBJ1-1; D remains unclear. Per the germline V gene, CDR1 is MNHNY and CDR2 is SVGAGI (reference sequence). CDR3 length equals 11 residues. The germline V and J ends were trimmed by 2 bases and 4 bases, with 2 bases remaining between them. CDR3 nucleotide sequence: TGTGCCAGCAGTTACCGCACTGAAGCTTTCTTT. Encoded protein: CASSYRTEAFF.